These 10 T cell receptor beta chains were all obtained from the same sample, sequenced in a study of cytomegalovirus exposure and HLA in healthy donors. Profiling relied on immunoSEQ multiplex PCR, and the TCRdb table lists in-frame clones only, not all of them. This table holds approximately 76,000 clones, 94% found once. Sequenced input: PBMCs. These receptors all stem from a young woman in good health and CMV-seropositive.

The chain is built from TRBV7-8 and TRBJ2-5, with D possibly matching TRBD1 (8 bases). CDR1 and CDR2 (germline): SGHVS, FQNEAQ. Trimming left V 1 base short and J 7 bases short, with 10 bases between. The length of the CDR3 is 13 residues. For the CDR3, the DNA is TGTGCCAGCAGCTTAGACAGGGGGGGGACCCAGTACTTC. Its protein product is CASSLDRGGTQYF.

The CDR3 is CASSSIPGGTYEQYF. As DNA, the CDR3 is TGTGCCAGCAGCTCAATACCAGGGGGAACCTACGAGCAGTACTTC. This chain connects TRBV5-4 to TRBJ2-7; 7 positions agree with TRBD1. Germline V lookup: CDR1 SGHNT, CDR2 YYREEE (reference sequence). With V trimmed by 3 bases and J by 2 bases, 8 bases remained unmatched. CDR3 length equals 15 residues.

V is TRBV12-5 and J is TRBJ1-2; 11 nucleotides line up with TRBD1. Looked up from germline, CDR1 is LGHNT and CDR2 is FRNRAP. The V gene end was trimmed by 1 base and the J gene end by 8 bases; junction bases not matched to a gene: 0. CDR3 length: 13 amino acids. CDR3 residues: CASGLGTGGGYTF. The DNA of the CDR3 is TGTGCTAGTGGTTTGGGGACAGGGGGCGGCTACACCTTC. Full variable domain (outside the CDR3, taken from reference TRBV12-5 and TRBJ1-2): DARVTQTPRHKVTEMGQEVTMRCQPILGHNTVFWYRQTMMQGLELLAYFRNRAPLDDSGMPKDRFSAEMPDATLATLKIQPSEPRDSAVYFCASGLGTGGGYTFGSGTRLTVV.

V gene TRBV28 combines with J gene TRBJ1-2; 9 bases align to TRBD1. CDR3 length: 13 residues. The germline gives CDR1 MDHEN, CDR2 SYDVKM. The V segment lost 5 bases and the J segment 8 bases; nucleotides outside the gene matches: 6. The CDR3 DNA follows: TGTGCCAGCAGTAGGGACAGGGTGCGGGGCTACACCTTC. Translated: CASSRDRVRGYTF.

The rearrangement joins TRBV5-6 to TRBJ1-1; 7 bases agree with TRBD1. Trimming at V came to 2 bases and at J to 1 base, leaving 5 bases not matched to a gene. The germline CDR1 and CDR2 sequences are SGHDT and YYEEEE. The CDR3 runs to 15 residues. The DNA of the CDR3 is TGTGCCAGCAGCTTCAAGGGGGCGCCGAACACTGAAGCTTTCTTT. Residues: CASSFKGAPNTEAFF.

The genes are TRBV28 and TRBJ2-1; D uncertain. CDR1 and CDR2 from the germline V gene are MDHEN and SYDVKM. This CDR3 is built from 16 residues. Trimming shortened V by 5 bases and J by 0 bases, and 14 bases separated the two germline ends. The CDR3 DNA reads TGTGCCAGCAGTACCCTTCTGGAGAGCTCCTACAATGAGCAGTTCTTC. Its protein is CASSTLLESSYNEQFF.

This chain links TRBV4-3 with TRBJ1-4, with 8 bases fitting TRBD1. V lost 1 base, J lost 6 bases, and 7 bases stayed unmatched. Germline CDR1 LGHNA, CDR2 YSLEER. CDR3 length: 16 amino acids. CDR3 sequence: CASSQGGGQADEKLFF. CDR3 coding DNA: TGCGCCAGCAGCCAAGGCGGGGGACAGGCCGATGAAAAACTGTTTTTT.

The CDR3 bases are TGTGCCAGTAGTACCCGGGACAGGGGCCAAAGCTACACCTTC. Translation: CASSTRDRGQSYTF. The rearrangement links TRBV19 to TRBJ1-2; 10 bases map to TRBD1. V was pared by 4 bases and J by 9 bases, with 8 bases of the junction left unmatched. Germline lookup yields CDR1 LNHDA and CDR2 SQIVND (reference sequence). This CDR3 spans 14 amino acids.

The chain has TRBV7-8 and TRBJ1-2, with no clear D. The CDR3 runs to 14 residues. The V end lost 6 bases, the J end lost 8 bases, and 19 bases lay between the germline ends. Germline CDR1 is SGHVS and CDR2 is FQNEAQ. The CDR3: CASRSGGLTGGYTF. CDR3 coding DNA: TGTGCCAGCAGGTCGGGAGGGTTGACGGGAGGCTACACCTTC.

This chain uses TRBV7-9 with TRBJ1-1; D unresolved. V was clipped by 7 bases and J by 3 bases, with 15 bases between them. Germline loops: CDR1 SEHNR, CDR2 FQNEAQ (reference sequence). CDR3 length: 14 residues. The CDR3 DNA reads TGTGCCAGCACCCCGAGCGGGAGAGACACTGAAGCTTTCTTT. Protein product: CASTPSGRDTEAFF.